This TCR beta chain was documented in a study of shared clonotypes between healthy human individuals. The study's findings and limits: Donor scarcity curtailed the genetic and exposure-history diversity represented herein. The authors sampled blood alone, and tissue repertoires likely differ.

Worth noting for this clone: The antigen remains undetermined.

The assay was immunoSEQ multiplex PCR, and TCRdb's table has in-frame clones only and misses some. The sample includes some 1.5 million clones, more than 95% of them seen just once. Deletions cut 2 bases from V and 11 bases from J, with 16 bases between. Germline loops: CDR1 SGHDT, CDR2 YYEEEE. This CDR3 spans 13 amino acids. The genes are TRBV5-6 and TRBJ1-1; tentative D call: TRBD1 (5 bases). The sample comprised naive CD4+ T cells sorted from blood. Subset meaning: CD45RA+ positively selected. This sequence was found in a man younger than 40 in good health. The CDR3 reads CASSFLGRGIAFF. The CDR3 region has the DNA TGTGCCAGCAGCTTTTTGGGACGCGGGATCGCTTTCTTT.